This T cell receptor (beta chain) stems from a study of beta chain features in type 1 diabetes. Study overall: Cell yields, gender and age were similar in healthy donors and patients. The number of sorted cells examined across all samples was 107,917,701. Study observations and caveats: Insertion counts at VDJ junctions were lower in type 1 diabetes patients, who also showed more deletions there.

Concerning this clone: The antigen is not known.

CDR1 is LNHNV, CDR2 YYDKDF, per germline (reference sequence). With 0 bases removed from V and 4 bases from J, the gap between germline ends came to 12 bases. The CDR3 runs to 15 residues. Sorted populations all exceeded 98% purity. The isolated RNA, all of it, was reverse transcribed, so expressed TCRB transcripts were what got sequenced. The assay was immunoSEQ multiplex PCR, and TCRdb's table has in-frame clones only and misses some. The sample lists about 320,000 clones; about 15% were seen once. The chain has TRBV15 and TRBJ1-1; D unclear. Sequenced: central memory CD4+ T cells from blood. This receptor was identified in a man aged 25-45 years in good health. CDR3 loop: CATSRDGISFTEAFF. As DNA, the CDR3 is TGTGCCACCAGCAGAGATGGAATATCGTTCACTGAAGCTTTCTTT.